This T cell receptor beta chain was obtained from a study of blood T cell repertoires in COVID-19 (dated by TCRdb to 2018 to 2021). Background for the entire study: Collaborator samples came from the United States, Italy and Spain and covered acute and convalescent phases of COVID-19. Samples came from the ongoing ImmuneRACE study (first 160 participants) plus 1,254 subjects from 6 global collaborators. The prospective study material was composed of cDNA or gDNA derived from T cells, B-cell-depleted T cells, or PBMCs. HLA class I and class II types, where available, came from metadata supplied by the sample provider rather than from assay-based typing. A de-identified subject ID, COVID-19 status, age in years and sex were almost always included in the sample metadata. Deeply sampled blood TCRbeta repertoires from subjects exposed to, actively infected with, or recovered from COVID-19 were included in the dataset. A freely available public database, intended as a resource for researchers studying the immune response to SARS-CoV-2, is where the repertoires were released.

TCRbeta CDR3 regions were amplified from genomic DNA by means of the immunoSEQ Assay, a bias-controlled multiplex PCR. The study's processing was this. Within the assay, amplification of reference gene primers was used to estimate how many nucleated cells each sample contained. To quantify the absolute abundance of each unique TCRbeta CDR3 rearrangement, sequence reads were collapsed and filtered. For each sample, productive Simpson clonality was calculated as the square root of Simpson's diversity index over productive rearrangements. As stored in TCRdb, this immuneACCESS dataset retains in-frame rearrangements with V and J assigned. A fraction of the clones does not appear; measured against another copy, unresolved V genes explain less than half of the discrepancy, and the remainder lacks a known reason. That table furnishes V, J and clone size, whereas the DNA furnished D and trimming. This sample lists around 150,000 clones; about 81% were detected once. The top ten hold around 7.1% of the sample.

Trimmed from V: 10 bases; trimmed from J: 2 bases; junction bases lacking a gene match: 4. Including cysteine and phenylalanine, the CDR3 has 13 amino acids. Only the CDR3 DNA stays, 39 bases, in frame from base 1. A note on this clone: Its cognate antigen has yet to be identified. The record has no base qualities; no much larger clone is one base away.

Study-level results and caveats: The quantity of clinical and demographic metadata differed by source and by participant and was supplied without curation.

Participants in the prospective study were aged roughly 18 to 100 years, lived in 20 to 30 United States geographic areas, and enrolled through a virtual design. To assign participants to cohorts, the prospective study relied on clinical history that participants themselves reported in a screening survey and a study questionnaire. Recovered participants in ImmuneRACE Cohort 3 were defined by two consecutive negative NP/OP PCR tests, clearance by a healthcare professional, or resolution of symptoms. In the prospective study, mobile phlebotomists collected whole blood, serum and a nasopharyngeal or oropharyngeal swab from each participant. Prospective study participants could optionally give additional blood draws and questionnaires over an approximately 2-month period. Before DNA extraction, blood samples from the prospective study were shipped at room temperature or frozen.

The chain was built from TRBV12-3 or TRBV12-4 and TRBJ1-3; 8 junctional bases match TRBD1. Sequencing used PBMCs or T cells enriched from blood (not recorded which). The sequence was obtained from a man aged 50-59 years who had recovered from COVID-19. For the CDR3, the sequence is CATTQGAGNTIYF. The sequenced DNA: TGTGCCACAACACAGGGGGCTGGAAACACCATATATTTT.